What follows are 29 T cell receptor beta chains derived from one specimen sequenced in a study of neurological immune-mediated disorders. TCRdb ran MiXCR on the 5' RACE reads and lists one entry per CDR3 protein. The repertoire holds 55,000 to 80,000 distinct CDR3 sequences, about 13% seen once, with 4.6% in the top ten. Time point given: longitudinal time-point 1 (baseline). The sequencing input was PBMCs. These receptor sequences come from a female donor with HTLV-1-associated myelopathy (HAM/TSP).

This clonotype showed up many times. Because the CDR3's place on the DNA is in doubt, the DNA is left out and the CDR3 is given as listed by TCRdb. The V call is TRBV12-3 or TRBV12-4, the J call TRBJ2-5; the D call TRBD1 from the table was never checked on the DNA. From its first to its last residue, the CDR3 has 15 amino acids. CDR3 protein: CASSFGAGRQETQYF.

The chain carries TRBV12-3 or TRBV12-4 and TRBJ1-2, with 10 bases identical to TRBD1. The J segment lost 7 bases and the V segment lost 3 bases, leaving 8 bases of the junction unmatched. The CDR3 runs 15 residues. CDR3 nucleotides: TGTGCCAGCAGTTTCCGAAGACAGGGGGCCTCTGGCTACACCTTC. Protein: CASSFRRQGASGYTF.

Many counts were recorded for this clonotype. This chain uses TRBV25-1 with TRBJ2-3, with D possibly matching TRBD2 (5 bases). V was shortened by 5 bases and J by 1 base, with 7 bases between the two germline ends. Germline CDR1 and CDR2: MGHDK and SYGVNS. This CDR3 is built from 13 residues. The CDR3 DNA reads as TGTGCCAGCAGTAAAGCGGGCACAGATACGCAGTATTTT. Translation gives CASSKAGTDTQYF.

Comment on this clonotype: The limits of the CDR3 on the DNA are not certain, so only TCRdb's listed CDR3 is given. The chain uses TRBV5-1 and TRBJ2-3; the table's D gene call, TRBD2, was not cross checked with the DNA. From its first to its last residue, the CDR3 has 18 amino acids. Germline CDR1 is SGHRS and CDR2 is YFSETQ. This chain's CDR3 is CASSFYICSAGVGDTQYF.

The sample holds many counts of this clonotype. V gene TRBV5-1 combines with J gene TRBJ2-7; 7 bases are shared with TRBD1. The CDR3 runs 13 residues. Per germline, CDR1 SGHRS and CDR2 YFSETQ. After removal of 3 bases from V and 5 bases from J, the junction contained 5 bases not matched to a gene. CDR3 DNA: TGCGCCAGCAGCTACCGGACAGGAGACGAGCAGTACTTC. Protein: CASSYRTGDEQYF.

This clonotype was recorded many times. The chain links TRBV28 to TRBJ2-7; D possibly corresponds to TRBD2 (7 bases). Germline CDR1 reads MDHEN; CDR2 reads SYDVKM. The CDR3 has 15 amino acids. V lost 7 bases, J lost 5 bases, and 21 bases lay in between. The CDR3 DNA sequence: TGTGCCAGCACCGTGGGAATGGGGGGGGCTGACGAGCAGTACTTC. This codes for CASTVGMGGADEQYF.

This clonotype appeared many times. The J gene is TRBJ2-1, the V gene TRBV6-6; D ambiguous. V was shortened by 4 bases and J by 6 bases, with 1 base between the two germline ends. This CDR3 has 10 amino acids. Germline values: CDR1 MNHNY, CDR2 SVGAGI (reference sequence). CDR3 bases: TGTGCCAGCAGTTTCAATGAGCAGTTCTTC. Translated, it gives CASSFNEQFF.

V and J are TRBV7-2 and TRBJ2-3; TRBD2 agrees at 8 bases. The CDR3 loop spans 15 amino acids. The V gene end was trimmed by 3 bases and the J gene end by 2 bases; junction bases not matched to a gene: 4. Germline loops: CDR1 SGHTA, CDR2 FQGNSA. This chain's CDR3 is CASSFQRGPTDTQYF. Written as DNA, the CDR3 is TGTGCCAGCAGCTTCCAGCGGGGGCCCACAGATACGCAGTATTTT.

The table lists this clonotype with many counts. This chain connects TRBV9 to TRBJ2-1; 14 bases are shared with TRBD2. CDR3 length: 15 amino acids. Trimming at V came to 4 bases and at J to 11 bases, leaving 8 bases not matched to a gene. CDR1 and CDR2 from the germline V gene are SGDLS and YYNGEE. Here the CDR3 reads CASSPARTSGGKQFF. The CDR3 DNA follows: TGTGCCAGCAGCCCAGCTAGGACTAGCGGGGGGAAGCAGTTCTTC.

There are many counts of this clonotype. This chain's CDR3 is CASSFDRVYEQYF. CDR3 in DNA: TGCGCCAGCAGCTTTGACAGGGTTTACGAGCAGTACTTC. The J gene is TRBJ2-7, the V gene TRBV5-1; 7 bases are a match to TRBD1. Trimming removed 2 bases from V and 4 bases from J; junction bases left unmatched: 3. The germline CDR1 and CDR2 sequences are SGHRS and YFSETQ. The CDR3 consists of 13 residues.

This chain connects TRBV2 to TRBJ2-4, with D perhaps matching TRBD1 or TRBD2 (5 bases each). This CDR3 is 15 amino acids long. CDR1 is SNHLY and CDR2 is FYNNEI in the germline V gene. V lost 6 bases and J 5 bases, leaving 17 bases between the germline ends. The CDR3 region is CASRRDPRGENIQYF. For the CDR3, the DNA is TGTGCCAGCAGACGGGACCCTAGAGGGGAAAACATTCAGTACTTC.

By share of the sample, this clonotype is medium-sized. This sequence joins TRBV9 and TRBJ2-2; unclear D gene. V was cut by 0 bases and J by 8 bases, with 8 bases left in between. CDR3 length: 13 residues. Germline lookup yields CDR1 SGDLS and CDR2 YYNGEE. In nucleotides, the CDR3 is TGTGCCAGCAGCGTAGAGGGTACTGGGGAGCTGTTTTTT. Its protein is CASSVEGTGELFF.

V and J are TRBV5-1 and TRBJ2-1; 9 bases agree with TRBD1. Germline values: CDR1 SGHRS, CDR2 YFSETQ. V was clipped by 4 bases and J by 4 bases; unmatched bases: 6. CDR3 length: 15 amino acids. The CDR3 coding sequence is TGCGCCAGCAGCCTAAGGACAGGGGATTACAATGAGCAGTTCTTC. Its translation is CASSLRTGDYNEQFF. The entire variable domain, with the rest obtained from reference TRBV5-1 and TRBJ2-1, is as follows: KAGVTQTPRYLIKTRGQQVTLSCSPISGHRSVSWYQQTPGQGLQFLFEYFSETQRNKGNFPGRFSGRQFSNSRSEMNVSTLELGDSALYLCASSLRTGDYNEQFFGPGTRLTVL.

This clonotype occurred a few times. The chain joins TRBV6-1 to TRBJ2-3, with TRBD2 identical over 7 bases. The CDR3 has 19 amino acids. Trimming cost V 2 bases and J 2 bases; bases outside gene matches: 16. Germline CDR1 is MNHNS and CDR2 is SASEGT. DNA for the CDR3: TGTGCCAGCAGTGAATTAGCCCGCCGATCGGGACTATTCACAGATACGCAGTATTTT. Its protein is CASSELARRSGLFTDTQYF.

Regarding this clonotype: This may be a read error, as it is one base from a much larger clone. This chain connects TRBV12-3 or TRBV12-4 to TRBJ2-4, with 9 bases that match TRBD2. Losses at the gene ends were 6 bases for V and 6 bases for J; bases not matched to a gene: 9. This CDR3 region has 15 residues. CDR3 bases: TGTGCCAGCAGGCCGGTAGCGGGGGTCAGAAACATTCAGTACTTC. It specifies CASRPVAGVRNIQYF.

The chain's CDR3 is CASSRGQALAYEQYF. In DNA, the CDR3 is TGCGCCAGCAGCCGAGGACAGGCTCTAGCCTACGAGCAGTACTTC. This chain connects TRBV5-1 to TRBJ2-7; 7 bases are shared with TRBD1. With 4 bases clipped from V and 2 bases from J, the junction kept 9 bases outside the gene matches. The CDR3 contains 15 residues. CDR1 and CDR2 (germline): SGHRS, YFSETQ.

This clonotype showed up many times. This chain links TRBV5-1 with TRBJ1-1; 8 nucleotides agree with TRBD1. Germline CDR1 SGHRS, CDR2 YFSETQ. Unmatched junction bases numbered 15, after V lost 3 bases and J lost 5 bases. The CDR3 has 17 residues. The CDR3 sequence: CASSYTLGGRGLTEAFF. CDR3 nucleotides: TGCGCCAGCAGCTATACCCTAGGAGGCAGGGGGCTTACTGAAGCTTTCTTT.

This clonotype was recorded at least ten times. The chain is built from TRBV7-9 and TRBJ1-5; D unclear. There are 12 residues in the CDR3. The germline CDR1 and CDR2 sequences are SEHNR and FQNEAQ (reference sequence). With 3 bases removed from V and 11 bases from J, the gap between germline ends came to 11 bases. Here the CDR3 reads CASSFGSQAQHF. The DNA for the CDR3 is TGTGCCAGCAGCTTTGGGTCGCAGGCCCAGCATTTT.

The chain joins TRBV18 to TRBJ2-3, with unresolved D. The CDR3 is 15 amino acids. CDR1 KGHSH and CDR2 LQKENI come from the germline V gene. V lost 6 bases and J lost 0, with 13 bases in between. CDR3 DNA sequence: TGTGCCAGCTCCCCAGAAAGATCTAGCACAGATACGCAGTATTTT. Translation gives CASSPERSSTDTQYF.

Details on this clonotype: This clone may be a read error of a much larger clone one base away. The chain links TRBV7-7 to TRBJ2-2; D gene ambiguous. The CDR3 length is 14 residues. Germline V gene data show CDR1 as SSHAT and CDR2 as FNYEAQ (reference sequence). CDR3 DNA sequence: TGTGCCAGCAGCTTGGGAAGGAACACCTGGGAGCTGTTTTTT. Its protein product is CASSLGRNTWELFF.

This clonotype has at least ten counts. The chain combines TRBV5-6 with TRBJ2-1, with D tentatively TRBD2 (6 bases). The CDR3 runs 14 residues. Looked up from germline, CDR1 is SGHDT and CDR2 is YYEEEE. V was trimmed by 3 bases and J by 3 bases, leaving 10 bases between them. The CDR3 sequence: CASSWETSYNEQFF. DNA of the CDR3: TGTGCCAGCAGCTGGGAGACTAGCTACAATGAGCAGTTCTTC. Based on the CDR3 plus reference TRBV5-6 and TRBJ2-1, the full variable domain is DAGVTQSPTHLIKTRGQQVTLRCSPKSGHDTVSWYQQALGQGPQFIFQYYEEEERQRGNFPDRFSGHQFPNYSSELNVNALLLGDSALYLCASSWETSYNEQFFGPGTRLTVL.

V usage is TRBV7-9 and J usage is TRBJ1-2; TRBD1 might be the D (6 bases). Trimming left V 1 base short and J 4 bases short, with 16 bases between. CDR1 is SEHNR, CDR2 FQNEAQ, per germline (reference sequence). The CDR3 sequence is 16 residues long. The CDR3 sequence: CASSLVVRGPAYGYTF. The DNA of the CDR3 is TGTGCCAGCAGCTTAGTGGTGCGGGGGCCCGCCTATGGCTACACCTTC.

Concerning this clonotype: One end of the junction fails to match germline, which may point to a read error. The V gene is TRBV12-3 or TRBV12-4, the J gene TRBJ2-2, with 8 bases that match TRBD1. This CDR3 spans 16 amino acids. CDR3 DNA: TGTGCCAGCAGTTTAGTTCGACAGGGGCCCACCGTGGAGCTGTTTTTT. This translates into CASSLVRQGPTVELFF.

This clonotype has a count of ten or more. The chain is built from TRBV5-1 and TRBJ2-3, with D perhaps TRBD2 (6 bases). V lost 6 bases, J lost 1 base, and 18 bases lay in between. The CDR3 is 16 residues long. From germline, CDR1 is SGHRS and CDR2 YFSETQ. CDR3 DNA: TGCGCCAGCAAGGGCGGAGGGAACTCGGGCACAGATACGCAGTATTTT. It encodes CASKGGGNSGTDTQYF.

This clonotype has a count of ten or more. The J gene is TRBJ2-3, the V gene TRBV6-5; the D gene is possibly TRBD2 (5 bases). The CDR3 spans 15 residues. The V end lost 7 bases, the J end lost 2 bases, and 16 bases lay between the germline ends. CDR1 is MNHEY, CDR2 SVGAGI, per germline. Here the CDR3 reads CASTFGGLITDTQYF. The CDR3 DNA follows: TGTGCCAGCACCTTTGGCGGGTTGATCACAGATACGCAGTATTTT.

The genes are TRBV29-1 and TRBJ2-1; D perhaps matches TRBD2 (7 bases). Germline V lookup: CDR1 SQVTM, CDR2 ANQGSEA. This CDR3 comprises 12 residues. The germline V and J ends were trimmed by 8 bases and 12 bases, with 20 bases remaining between them. The CDR3 DNA reads as TGCAGCATGAAGGGCGGGGGCGTAGTGCAGTTCTTC. Translating gives CSMKGGGVVQFF.

This clonotype turned up a few times. The genes are TRBV4-1 and TRBJ1-3; possible D gene TRBD1, 5 bases. CDR3 size: 17 residues. V was clipped by 1 base and J by 0 bases, with 13 bases between them. CDR1 is MGHRA and CDR2 is YSYEKL in the germline V gene. The CDR3: CASSQGPGLLSGNTIYF. CDR3 DNA: TGCGCCAGCAGCCAAGGGCCGGGACTCCTCTCTGGAAACACCATATATTTT.

The chain carries TRBV28 and TRBJ2-1; 13 bases are a match to TRBD2. The V gene end was trimmed by 2 bases and the J gene end by 5 bases; junction bases not matched to a gene: 3. The CDR3 length is 16 residues. Germline lookup yields CDR1 MDHEN and CDR2 SYDVKM. In DNA, the CDR3 is TGTGCCAGCAGTTTAGGGACTAGCGGGGCTAACAATGAGCAGTTCTTC. Protein sequence: CASSLGTSGANNEQFF.

This clonotype appeared many times. J is TRBJ2-1 and V is TRBV29-1, with a possible D match to TRBD2 (6 bases). The germline V gene encodes CDR1 SQVTM and CDR2 ANQGSEA. The V end lost 0 bases, the J end lost 6 bases, and 15 bases lay between the germline ends. CDR3 length: 15 residues. The CDR3 bases are TGCAGCGTTGAAGATCGGAGGAGGGCGGTCAATGAGCAGTTCTTC. Protein sequence: CSVEDRRRAVNEQFF.